Listed here are 5 T cell receptor beta chains from one sample, sequenced in a study of T cell responses to AZD1222 COVID-19 vaccine. Sequencing was performed with immunoSEQ multiplex PCR; in TCRdb, only in-frame clones are kept and a portion is missing. Of some 170,000 clones in the sample, around nine tenths were seen once. Sample: peripheral blood, taken 28 days after the second AZD1222 dose. The receptors stem from an adult who received the AZD1222 COVID-19 vaccine.

The gene calls are TRBV5-1 and TRBJ2-7, with D unresolved. CDR3 size: 15 residues. Germline loops: CDR1 SGHRS, CDR2 YFSETQ. V was clipped by 2 bases and J by 2 bases, with 14 bases between them. The CDR3 region has the DNA TGCGCCAGCAGCTTCTCGTGGCAGACAACCTACGAGCAGTACTTC. Translated, it gives CASSFSWQTTYEQYF.

The chain links TRBV13 to TRBJ2-2; D gene uncertain. The germline V gene has CDR1 PRHDT and CDR2 FYEKMQ (reference sequence). The V and J ends lost 6 bases and 2 bases respectively, with 10 bases between them. This CDR3 has 14 residues. The CDR3 DNA follows: TGTGCCAGCAGAAAAGCCCCAAACACCGGGGAGCTGTTTTTT. Its protein is CASRKAPNTGELFF. Combining the CDR3 with reference TRBV13 and TRBJ2-2 gives the whole variable domain AAGVIQSPRHLIKEKRETATLKCYPIPRHDTVYWYQQGPGQDPQFLISFYEKMQSDKGSIPDRFSAQQFSDYHSELNMSSLELGDSALYFCASRKAPNTGELFFGEGSRLTVL.

The chain recombines TRBV19 with TRBJ1-2; D gene uncertain. Germline loops: CDR1 LNHDA, CDR2 SQIVND (reference sequence). The CDR3 is 16 residues long. Trimming stripped 4 bases from V and 3 bases from J, with 18 bases between. CDR3: CASSTRTDITHYGYTF. CDR3 sequence (DNA): TGTGCCAGTAGTACGCGGACGGATATCACTCACTATGGCTACACCTTC.

The chain has TRBV7-8 and TRBJ1-5; D not certain. The germline V gene encodes CDR1 SGHVS and CDR2 FQNEAQ. Trimming stripped 1 base from V and 0 bases from J, with 4 bases between. The CDR3 sequence is 14 residues long. The CDR3 DNA is TGTGCCAGCAGCTTAGTGCATAGCAATCAGCCCCAGCATTTT. Translating gives CASSLVHSNQPQHF. The variable domain in full, completed from reference TRBV7-8 and TRBJ1-5, reads GAGVSQSPRYKVAKRGQDVALRCDPISGHVSLFWYQQALGQGPEFLTYFQNEAQLDKSGLPSDRFFAERPEGSVSTLKIQRTQQEDSAVYLCASSLVHSNQPQHFGDGTRLSIL.

The V gene is TRBV7-2, the J gene TRBJ1-5; D is unclear. Germline V gene lookup returns CDR1 SGHTA and CDR2 FQGNSA. CDR3 size: 13 residues. V lost 3 bases to trimming and J lost 6 bases, with 9 bases between them. In DNA, the CDR3 is TGTGCCAGCAGCTTGATCGAGGGTCAGCCCCAGCATTTT. Its translation: CASSLIEGQPQHF.